This is a list of T cell receptor beta chains from one sample in a study of blood T cell repertoires in COVID-19. TCRdb's copy holds only in-frame clones and misses some; the assay was immunoSEQ multiplex PCR. The profile shows approximately 350,000 clones, approximately 86% of them singletons. Source material: peripheral blood. The receptors originated from a woman aged 55-70 years with COVID-19, enrolled during active disease. Each CDR3 is given with its conserved first and last residue. The D gene is left open where the match is weak. Clone size, where shown, is once, few, many, or a class for clones that have expanded.

CDR3 length,clone size,J gene,V gene,D gene,CDR3 DNA,CDR3 protein
15,NA,TRBJ1-1,TRBV3-1/TRBV3-2,TRBD1,TGTGCCAGCAGCCGATCGGGGACAGGGACGACTGAAGCTTTCTTT,CASSRSGTGTTEAFF
14,NA,TRBJ2-3,TRBV19,TRBD2,TGTGCCAGCAGAAGCGGGGGGGCTACGGATACGCAGTATTTT,CASRSGGATDTQYF
16,NA,TRBJ1-4,TRBV4-3,NA,TGCGCCAGCAGCCAAGTCAGGGAGGCGACTAATGAAAAACTGTTTTTT,CASSQVREATNEKLFF
15,NA,TRBJ1-6,TRBV11-2,NA,TGTGCCAGCAGCTTACAGGGTCAAAGCAATTCACCCCTCCACTTT,CASSLQGQSNSPLHF
12,NA,TRBJ2-7,TRBV6-5,NA,TGTGCCAGCTTCCTACAGGGTTACGAGCAGTACTTC,CASFLQGYEQYF
15,few,TRBJ2-2,TRBV7-3,TRBD2,TGTGCCAGCAGAAGTAGCGGGGGTAACACCGGGGAGCTGTTTTTT,CASRSSGGNTGELFF
16,NA,TRBJ2-1,TRBV9,TRBD2,TGTGCCAGCAGCGCCCCTGCTAGCGGGGTGGGGAATGAGCAGTTCTTC,CASSAPASGVGNEQFF
17,NA,TRBJ1-5,TRBV7-6,NA,TGTGCCAGCAGCTTGGGGATCAGGGGCAGGGTAGGTCAGCCCCAGCATTTT,CASSLGIRGRVGQPQHF
14,NA,TRBJ2-2,TRBV6-2/TRBV6-3,TRBD2,TGTGCCAGCAGTTCCCCCGCGGGGGCCGGGGAGCTGTTTTTT,CASSSPAGAGELFF
17,once,TRBJ2-3,TRBV4-1,TRBD2,TGCGCCAGCAGCCAAACGCAGGGACTAGCCAACACAGATACGCAGTATTTT,CASSQTQGLANTDTQYF
14,NA,TRBJ2-5,TRBV2,TRBD1,TGTGCCAGCAGTGAACAGGGGGCAGGAGAGACCCAGTACTTC,CASSEQGAGETQYF
16,NA,TRBJ2-7,TRBV10-3,NA,TGTGCCATCAGTGAGTCGATGGTTAGCGGTTTCTACGAGCAGTACTTC,CAISESMVSGFYEQYF
13,NA,TRBJ1-5,TRBV19,TRBD1,TGTGCCAGTAGCACGACAGGGGGTCAGCCCCAGCATTTT,CASSTTGGQPQHF
14,NA,TRBJ2-2,TRBV10-1,NA,TGCGCCAGCAGTCAGGGGATTAACACCGGGGAGCTGTTTTTT,CASSQGINTGELFF
13,NA,TRBJ2-5,TRBV25-1,NA,TGTGCCAGCAGTGCACAGGGAACGGAGACCCAGTACTTC,CASSAQGTETQYF
11,once,TRBJ1-5,TRBV6-5,NA,TGTGCCAGCGGACAGAATCAGCCCCAGCATTTT,CASGQNQPQHF
17,NA,TRBJ2-1,TRBV19,NA,TGTGCCAGTAGTATACTTTTAGCGGAGAGCTCCTACAATGAGCAGTTCTTC,CASSILLAESSYNEQFF
19,NA,TRBJ2-7,TRBV13,TRBD1,TGTGCCAGCAGCCTAACCCGGCCCTCGGGGAAGGGGGCGCGGTACGAGCAGTACTTC,CASSLTRPSGKGARYEQYF
15,NA,TRBJ2-7,TRBV4-1,NA,TGCGCCAGCAGCCAAGAACTCCTTACGTCCTACGAGCAGTACTTC,CASSQELLTSYEQYF
14,NA,TRBJ2-7,TRBV19,NA,TGTGCCAGTAGTATATCCACACATACCTACGAGCAGTACTTC,CASSISTHTYEQYF
15,NA,TRBJ2-7,TRBV29-1,TRBD1,TGCAGCGTTGAAGCGGCAGGGGGCTCTTCCTACGAGCAGTACTTC,CSVEAAGGSSYEQYF
15,NA,TRBJ1-6,TRBV18,TRBD1,TGTGCCAGCTCACCAGACAGGGATCTTAATTCACCCCTCCACTTT,CASSPDRDLNSPLHF
15,NA,TRBJ1-1,TRBV3-1/TRBV3-2,NA,TGTGCCAGCAGCCAAGGGCGGGGGCTATCCACTGAAGCTTTCTTT,CASSQGRGLSTEAFF
14,NA,TRBJ2-3,TRBV5-1,TRBD2,TGCGCCAGCAGCTTGGGGACTAGCCGAGATACGCAGTATTTT,CASSLGTSRDTQYF
16,NA,TRBJ1-4,TRBV11-3,TRBD1,TGTGCCAGCAGCCCCCCGCGCGGGACAGGGGAGGAAAAACTGTTTTTT,CASSPPRGTGEEKLFF
16,once,TRBJ1-4,TRBV6-6,TRBD1,TGTGCCAGCAGTTTCCGGACAGGGGACTCTAATGAAAAACTGTTTTTT,CASSFRTGDSNEKLFF
14,NA,TRBJ1-1,TRBV7-8,TRBD1,TGTGCCAGCCCGAGGGGAACAGGGGTGACTGAAGCTTTCTTT,CASPRGTGVTEAFF
14,NA,TRBJ2-7,TRBV5-8,TRBD1,TGTGCCAGCAGCCATAGGACAGGGATCTACGAGCAGTACTTC,CASSHRTGIYEQYF
11,few,TRBJ2-5,TRBV19,TRBD2,TGTGCCGTACAGCGGACTAGCGCCCAGTACTTC,CAVQRTSAQYF
13,NA,TRBJ2-7,TRBV6-6,NA,TGTGCCAGCAGTTATTTTAGCTCCTACGAGCAGTACTTC,CASSYFSSYEQYF
16,NA,TRBJ2-5,TRBV5-1,TRBD2,TGCGCCAGCAGCTTGGGCGGCTCTAGCGGACAAGAGACCCAGTACTTC,CASSLGGSSGQETQYF